A selection of T cell receptor beta chains follows, all from one sample in a study of cytomegalovirus exposure and HLA in healthy donors. TCRdb keeps only in-frame clones here, not all; method: immunoSEQ multiplex PCR. The sample contains about 120,000 clones, approximately 80% of which appear only once. Sequenced: PBMCs. Receptors originate from a man aged 25 to 40 in good health and CMV-seropositive. CDR3s include the opening cysteine and the closing phenylalanine or tryptophan. Fields, in order: J gene, clone size, V gene, D gene, CDR3 protein, CDR3 DNA. D genes are given only for firm matches. Not every row has a clone size; where given, it reads once, few, many or a size class.

TRBJ2-1 NA TRBV29-1 TRBD2 CSVEEGLAGDNEQFF TGCAGCGTTGAAGAAGGGCTAGCGGGGGACAATGAGCAGTTCTTC
TRBJ1-1 NA TRBV29-1 NA CSSAVGPGDTEAFF TGCAGCTCCGCGGTAGGCCCCGGAGACACTGAAGCTTTCTTT
TRBJ2-7 NA TRBV19 NA CASSIFGGEEYEQYF TGTGCCAGTAGTATCTTCGGCGGGGAGGAATACGAGCAGTACTTC
TRBJ1-1 NA TRBV20-1 NA CSASLAWEAFF TGCAGTGCTAGTTTAGCCTGGGAAGCTTTCTTT
TRBJ1-6 NA TRBV4-1 NA CASSQGTGLNSPLHF TGCGCCAGCAGCCAAGGTACAGGGTTGAATTCACCCCTCCACTTT
TRBJ1-1 NA TRBV5-6 TRBD1 CASSWDRVNTEAFF TGTGCCAGCAGCTGGGACAGGGTGAACACTGAAGCTTTCTTT
TRBJ1-4 once TRBV6-5 TRBD1 CASSYSRTGVEKLFF TGTGCCAGCAGTTACTCTAGGACAGGGGTTGAAAAACTGTTTTTT
TRBJ2-2 NA TRBV6-6 NA CASTFGGELFF TGTGCCAGCACCTTCGGTGGGGAGCTGTTTTTT
TRBJ1-3 NA TRBV11-2 TRBD1 CASSLRGTGGAYSGNTIYF TGTGCCAGCAGCTTGAGAGGGACAGGGGGTGCCTACTCTGGAAACACCATATATTTT
TRBJ1-2 NA TRBV7-2 NA CASSSMGAYGYTF TGTGCCAGCAGCTCGATGGGGGCTTATGGCTACACCTTC
TRBJ1-4 NA TRBV25-1 NA CASSALVQEGKLFF TGTGCCAGCAGTGCCCTCGTTCAGGAGGGGAAACTGTTTTTT